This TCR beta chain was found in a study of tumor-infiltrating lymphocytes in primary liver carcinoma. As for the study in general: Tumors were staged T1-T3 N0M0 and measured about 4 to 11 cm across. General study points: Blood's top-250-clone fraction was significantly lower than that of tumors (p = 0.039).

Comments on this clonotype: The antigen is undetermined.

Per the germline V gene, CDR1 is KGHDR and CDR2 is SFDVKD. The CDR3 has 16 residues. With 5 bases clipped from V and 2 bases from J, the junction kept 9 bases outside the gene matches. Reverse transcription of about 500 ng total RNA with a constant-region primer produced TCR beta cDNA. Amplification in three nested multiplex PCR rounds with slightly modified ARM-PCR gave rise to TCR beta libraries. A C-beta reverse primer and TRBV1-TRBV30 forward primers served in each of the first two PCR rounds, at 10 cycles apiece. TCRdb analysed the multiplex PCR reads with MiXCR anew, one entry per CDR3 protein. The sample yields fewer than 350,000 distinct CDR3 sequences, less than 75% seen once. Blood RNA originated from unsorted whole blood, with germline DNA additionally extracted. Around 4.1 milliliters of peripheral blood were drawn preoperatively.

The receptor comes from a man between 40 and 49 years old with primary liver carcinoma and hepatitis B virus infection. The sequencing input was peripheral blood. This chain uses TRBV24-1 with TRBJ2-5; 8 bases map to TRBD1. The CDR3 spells CATSGLTGTGQETQYF. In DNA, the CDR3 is TGTGCCACCAGTGGCCTTACCGGGACAGGACAAGAGACCCAGTACTTC.